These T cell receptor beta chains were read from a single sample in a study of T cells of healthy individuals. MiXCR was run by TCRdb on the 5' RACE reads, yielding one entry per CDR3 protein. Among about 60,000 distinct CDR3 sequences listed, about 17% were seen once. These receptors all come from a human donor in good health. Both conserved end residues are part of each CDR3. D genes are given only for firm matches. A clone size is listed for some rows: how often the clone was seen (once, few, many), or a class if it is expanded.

CDR3 protein: CASSYSSAGYNSPLHF; CDR3 DNA: TGTGCCAGCAGTTACTCGTCGGCGGGATATAATTCACCCCTCCACTTT; J gene: TRBJ1-6; clone size: many; V gene: TRBV6-2/TRBV6-3; D gene: NA
CDR3 protein: CASSDTSGTDTQYF; CDR3 DNA: TGTGCCAGCAGTGACACTAGCGGCACAGATACGCAGTATTTT; J gene: TRBJ2-3; clone size: many; V gene: TRBV6-4; D gene: TRBD2
CDR3 protein: CASSLRDISTGGLNTEAFF; CDR3 DNA: TGCGCCAGCAGCTTGAGGGACATTTCGACGGGAGGTCTGAACACTGAAGCTTTCTTT; J gene: TRBJ1-1; clone size: NA; V gene: TRBV5-1; D gene: NA
CDR3 protein: CSVEDRVFQETQYF; CDR3 DNA: TGCAGCGTTGAAGATCGAGTATTCCAAGAGACCCAGTACTTC; J gene: TRBJ2-5; clone size: many; V gene: TRBV29-1; D gene: NA
CDR3 protein: CASTGSYNEQFF; CDR3 DNA: TGCGCCAGCACAGGGTCCTACAATGAGCAGTTCTTC; J gene: TRBJ2-1; clone size: NA; V gene: TRBV5-1; D gene: NA
CDR3 protein: CASSESGGDSPLHF; CDR3 DNA: TGTGCCAGCAGTGAGTCAGGGGGGGATTCACCCCTCCACTTT; J gene: TRBJ1-6; clone size: many; V gene: TRBV2; D gene: TRBD1
CDR3 protein: CASSVRGARTDTQYF; CDR3 DNA: TGTGCCAGCAGTGTTCGGGGGGCTCGCACAGATACGCAGTATTTT; J gene: TRBJ2-3; clone size: few; V gene: TRBV2; D gene: NA
CDR3 protein: CASSSILGRSSPLHF; CDR3 DNA: TGTGCCAGCAGCTCTATTCTAGGGCGGAGTTCACCCCTCCACTTT; J gene: TRBJ1-6; clone size: many; V gene: TRBV11-2; D gene: NA
CDR3 protein: CASSPGRGREGPYNEQFF; CDR3 DNA: TGTGCCAGCAGCCCCGGGAGGGGGCGGGAGGGCCCCTACAATGAGCAGTTCTTC; J gene: TRBJ2-1; clone size: NA; V gene: TRBV11-2; D gene: TRBD2
CDR3 protein: CASSLGGTAYTGELFF; CDR3 DNA: TGCGCCAGCAGCTTGGGCGGGACAGCCTACACCGGGGAGCTGTTTTTT; J gene: TRBJ2-2; clone size: NA; V gene: TRBV5-1; D gene: NA
CDR3 protein: CSAREDGHEQYF; CDR3 DNA: TGCAGTGCTAGAGAGGACGGGCACGAGCAGTACTTC; J gene: TRBJ2-7; clone size: many; V gene: TRBV20-1; D gene: NA
CDR3 protein: CSARMEGENEQFF; CDR3 DNA: TGCAGTGCTAGGATGGAGGGGGAGAATGAGCAGTTCTTC; J gene: TRBJ2-1; clone size: many; V gene: TRBV20-1; D gene: NA
CDR3 protein: CASSSHRGPNSPLHF; CDR3 DNA: TGCGCCAGCAGCTCACACAGGGGACCGAATTCACCCCTCCACTTT; J gene: TRBJ1-6; clone size: few; V gene: TRBV5-1; D gene: TRBD1
CDR3 protein: CASSLRGRQETQYF; CDR3 DNA: TGTGCCAGCAGCTTGCGGGGACGACAAGAGACCCAGTACTTC; J gene: TRBJ2-5; clone size: many; V gene: TRBV5-6; D gene: NA
CDR3 protein: CASSAPGQLLYEQYF; CDR3 DNA: TGTGCCAGCAGTGCCCCGGGACAGCTACTTTACGAGCAGTACTTC; J gene: TRBJ2-7; clone size: NA; V gene: TRBV28; D gene: TRBD1